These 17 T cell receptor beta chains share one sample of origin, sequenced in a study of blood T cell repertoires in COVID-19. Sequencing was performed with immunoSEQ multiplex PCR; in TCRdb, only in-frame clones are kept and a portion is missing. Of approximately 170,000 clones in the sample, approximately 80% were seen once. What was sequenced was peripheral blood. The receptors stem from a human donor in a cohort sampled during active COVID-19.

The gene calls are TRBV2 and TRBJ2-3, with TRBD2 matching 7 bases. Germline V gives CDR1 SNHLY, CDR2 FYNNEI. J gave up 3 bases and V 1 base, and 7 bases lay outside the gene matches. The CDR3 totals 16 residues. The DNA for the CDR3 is TGTGCCAGCAGTGAAGGAGCGGGGTTGGGGACAGATACGCAGTATTTT. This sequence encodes CASSEGAGLGTDTQYF. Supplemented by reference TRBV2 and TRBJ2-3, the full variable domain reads EPEVTQTPSHQVTQMGQEVILRCVPISNHLYFYWYRQILGQKVEFLVSFYNNEISEKSEIFDDQFSVERPDGSNFTLKIRSTKLEDSAMYFCASSEGAGLGTDTQYFGPGTRLTVL.

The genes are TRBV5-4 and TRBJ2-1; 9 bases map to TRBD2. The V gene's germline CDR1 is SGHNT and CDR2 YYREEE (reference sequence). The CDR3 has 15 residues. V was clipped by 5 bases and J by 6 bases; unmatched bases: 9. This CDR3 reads CASRTGTSKANEQFF. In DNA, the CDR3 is TGTGCCAGCAGAACCGGGACTAGCAAGGCCAATGAGCAGTTCTTC.

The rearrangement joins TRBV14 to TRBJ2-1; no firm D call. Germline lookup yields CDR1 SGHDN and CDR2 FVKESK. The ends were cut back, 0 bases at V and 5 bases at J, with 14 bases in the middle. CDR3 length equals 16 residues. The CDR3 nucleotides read TGTGCCAGCAGCCAAGATCCCCCCTTAGCTGACAATGAGCAGTTCTTC. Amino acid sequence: CASSQDPPLADNEQFF.

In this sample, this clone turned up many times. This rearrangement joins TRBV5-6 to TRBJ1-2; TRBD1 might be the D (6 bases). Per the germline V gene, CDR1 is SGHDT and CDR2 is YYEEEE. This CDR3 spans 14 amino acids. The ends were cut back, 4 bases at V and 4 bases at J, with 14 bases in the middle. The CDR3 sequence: CASSPGGQSYGYTF. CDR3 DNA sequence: TGTGCCAGCAGCCCGGGCGGACAGAGCTATGGCTACACCTTC.

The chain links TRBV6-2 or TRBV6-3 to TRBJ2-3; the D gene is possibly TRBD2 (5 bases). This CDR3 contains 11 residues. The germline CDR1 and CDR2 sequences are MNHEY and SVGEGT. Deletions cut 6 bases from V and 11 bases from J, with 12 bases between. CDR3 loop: CASSHASRQYF. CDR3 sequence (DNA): TGTGCCAGCAGCCACGCTAGCCGGCAGTATTTT.

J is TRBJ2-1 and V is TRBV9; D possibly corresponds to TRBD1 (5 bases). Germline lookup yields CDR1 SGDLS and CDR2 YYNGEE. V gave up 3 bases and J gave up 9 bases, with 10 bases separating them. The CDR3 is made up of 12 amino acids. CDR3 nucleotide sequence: TGTGCCAGCAGCGAGCAGGGTACTGAGCAGTTCTTC. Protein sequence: CASSEQGTEQFF.

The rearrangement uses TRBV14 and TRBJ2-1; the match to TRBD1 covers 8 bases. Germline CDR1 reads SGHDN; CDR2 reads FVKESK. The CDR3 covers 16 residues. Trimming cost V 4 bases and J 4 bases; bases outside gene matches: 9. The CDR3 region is CASSRLTGTGYNEQFF. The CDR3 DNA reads TGTGCCAGCAGCCGACTAACCGGGACAGGATACAATGAGCAGTTCTTC.

The CDR3: CASSLGGIAGRETQYF. Here the CDR3 DNA reads TGTGCCAGCAGCTTGGGCGGAATAGCTGGTCGCGAGACCCAGTACTTC. The J gene is TRBJ2-5, the V gene TRBV5-8; D unresolved. The V end was cut by 0 bases, the J end by 5 bases, with 17 bases between. This CDR3 is 16 amino acids long. CDR1 is SGHTS, CDR2 YDEGEE, per germline.

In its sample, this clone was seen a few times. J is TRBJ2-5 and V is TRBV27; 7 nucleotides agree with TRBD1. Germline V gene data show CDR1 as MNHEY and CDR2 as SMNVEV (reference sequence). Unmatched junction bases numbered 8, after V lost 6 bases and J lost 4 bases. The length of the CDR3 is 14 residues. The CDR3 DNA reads TGTGCCAGCAGCCCGAGTAACAGGGGAGAGACCCAGTACTTC. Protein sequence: CASSPSNRGETQYF.

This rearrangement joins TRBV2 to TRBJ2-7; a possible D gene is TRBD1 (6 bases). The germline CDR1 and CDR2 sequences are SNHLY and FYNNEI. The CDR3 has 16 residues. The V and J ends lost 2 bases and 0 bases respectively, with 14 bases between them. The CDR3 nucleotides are TGTGCCAGCAGTGAACTCCAGGGGTGGAGCTCCTACGAGCAGTACTTC. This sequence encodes CASSELQGWSSYEQYF.

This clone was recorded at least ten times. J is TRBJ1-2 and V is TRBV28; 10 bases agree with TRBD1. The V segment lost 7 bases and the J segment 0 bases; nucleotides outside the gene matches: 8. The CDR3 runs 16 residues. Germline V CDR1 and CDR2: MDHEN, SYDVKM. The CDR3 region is CASKVRDRGANYGYTF. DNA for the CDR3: TGTGCCAGCAAAGTAAGGGACAGGGGAGCTAACTATGGCTACACCTTC.

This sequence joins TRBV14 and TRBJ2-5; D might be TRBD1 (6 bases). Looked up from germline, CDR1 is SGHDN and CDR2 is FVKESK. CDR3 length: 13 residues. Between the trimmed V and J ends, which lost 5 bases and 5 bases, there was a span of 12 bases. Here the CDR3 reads CASSYREHETQYF. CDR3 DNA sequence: TGTGCCAGCAGCTACAGGGAACACGAGACCCAGTACTTC.

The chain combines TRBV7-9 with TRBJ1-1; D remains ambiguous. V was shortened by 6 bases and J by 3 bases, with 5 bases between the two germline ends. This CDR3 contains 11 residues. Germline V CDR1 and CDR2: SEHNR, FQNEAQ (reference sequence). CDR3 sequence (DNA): TGTGCCAGCAGTCCCTACACTGAAGCTTTCTTT. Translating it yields CASSPYTEAFF.

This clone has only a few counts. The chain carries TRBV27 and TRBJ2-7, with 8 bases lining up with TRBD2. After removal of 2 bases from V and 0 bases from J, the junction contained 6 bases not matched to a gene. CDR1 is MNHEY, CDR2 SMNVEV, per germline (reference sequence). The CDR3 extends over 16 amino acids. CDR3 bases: TGTGCCAGCAGTTTACGGCAGCGGGGGACCTCCTACGAGCAGTACTTC. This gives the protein CASSLRQRGTSYEQYF.

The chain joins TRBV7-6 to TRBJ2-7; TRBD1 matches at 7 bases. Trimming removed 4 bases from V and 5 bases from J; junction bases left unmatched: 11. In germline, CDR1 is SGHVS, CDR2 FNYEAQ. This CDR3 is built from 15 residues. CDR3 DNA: TGTGCCAGCAGCTCTCGGACAGGTGCGTCTAACGAGCAGTACTTC. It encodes CASSSRTGASNEQYF.

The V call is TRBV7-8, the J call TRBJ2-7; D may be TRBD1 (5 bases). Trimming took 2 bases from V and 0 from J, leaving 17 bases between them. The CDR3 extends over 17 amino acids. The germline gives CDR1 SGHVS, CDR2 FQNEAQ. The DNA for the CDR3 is TGTGCCAGCAGCTTAATCCGAACAGGCGTTAGCTCCTACGAGCAGTACTTC. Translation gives CASSLIRTGVSSYEQYF.

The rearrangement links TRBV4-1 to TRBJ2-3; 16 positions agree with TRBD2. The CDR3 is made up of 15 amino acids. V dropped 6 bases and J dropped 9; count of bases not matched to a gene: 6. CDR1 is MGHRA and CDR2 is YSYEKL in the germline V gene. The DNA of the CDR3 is TGCGCCAGCAGAACGGGACTAGCGGGAGGGAGGACGCAGTATTTT. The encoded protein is CASRTGLAGGRTQYF.